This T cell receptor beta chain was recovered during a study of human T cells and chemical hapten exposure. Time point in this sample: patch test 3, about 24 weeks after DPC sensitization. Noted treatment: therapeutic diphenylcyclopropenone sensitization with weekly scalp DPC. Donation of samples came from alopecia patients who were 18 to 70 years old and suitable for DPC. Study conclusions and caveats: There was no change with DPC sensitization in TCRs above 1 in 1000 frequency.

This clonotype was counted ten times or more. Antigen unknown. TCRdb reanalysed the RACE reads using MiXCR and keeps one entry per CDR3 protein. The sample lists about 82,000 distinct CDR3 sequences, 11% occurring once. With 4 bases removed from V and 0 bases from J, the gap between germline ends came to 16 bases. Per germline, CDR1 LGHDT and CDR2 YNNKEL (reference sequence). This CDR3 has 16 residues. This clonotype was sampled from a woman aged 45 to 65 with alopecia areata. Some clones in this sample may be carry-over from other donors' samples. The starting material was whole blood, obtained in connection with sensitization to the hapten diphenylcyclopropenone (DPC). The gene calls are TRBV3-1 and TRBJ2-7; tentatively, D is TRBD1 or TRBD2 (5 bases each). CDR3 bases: TGTGCCAGCAGCCTCTGGGGCCAGGGACCCTCCTACGAGCAGTACTTC. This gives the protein CASSLWGQGPSYEQYF.